A selection of T cell receptor beta chains follows, all from one sample in a study of shared clonotypes between healthy human individuals. Clones were sequenced by immunoSEQ multiplex PCR, and TCRdb holds only the in-frame ones, with some missing. The sample contains around 1.9 million clones, around 95% of which appear only once. Input material: naive CD8+ T cells from PBMCs. The receptors shown here come from a man between 18 and 29 years old in good health. Some clones in this sample may be carry-over from other donors' samples. CDR3s include the opening cysteine and the closing phenylalanine or tryptophan. The order of the fields is CDR3 protein, V gene.

CASSGQYYRVNQPQHF	TRBV5-6
CASSLAAGMNYNEQFF	TRBV7-2
CASSLISSSPVSTGELFF	TRBV5-1
CASSPVGDYSNQPQHF	TRBV19
CASSISGNTGELFF	TRBV9
CASKGGRVGYTF	TRBV5-4
CASSYRDPPNYGYTF	TRBV6-5
CASSPPASGGNEQFF	TRBV7-9
CASTLEPGGGGNQPQHF	TRBV7-8
CASSGGTGVFEPQHF	TRBV9
CASSSTQTRGKAYEQYF	TRBV7-9
CASNPYGREDQETQYF	TRBV19
CASSLWSNQPQHF	TRBV6-4
CATSRALTDPGNTIYF	TRBV15
CASSPRLAGAETQYF	TRBV6-1
CASTPGTSGTDTQYF	TRBV28
CASSPRTGNYANTEAFF	TRBV5-1
CASSEDMYGYTF	TRBV6-1